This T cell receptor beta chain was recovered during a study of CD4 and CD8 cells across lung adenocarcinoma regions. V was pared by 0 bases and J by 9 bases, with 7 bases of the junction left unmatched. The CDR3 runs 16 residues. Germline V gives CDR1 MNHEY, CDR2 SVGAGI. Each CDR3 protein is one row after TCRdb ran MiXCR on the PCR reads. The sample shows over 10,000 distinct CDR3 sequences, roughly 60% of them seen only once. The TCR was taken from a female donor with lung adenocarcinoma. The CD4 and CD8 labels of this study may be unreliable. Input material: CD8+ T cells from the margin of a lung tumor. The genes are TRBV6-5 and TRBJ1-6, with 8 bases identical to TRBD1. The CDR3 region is CASSYSTAGGSSPLHF. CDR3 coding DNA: TGTGCCAGCAGTTACTCAACGGCAGGGGGCTCTTCACCCCTCCACTTT.